A selection of T cell receptor beta chains follows, all from one sample in a study of T cells in Graves' hyperthyroidism and ophthalmopathy. Using its own MiXCR run on the multiplex PCR reads, TCRdb lists one record per CDR3 protein. The top ten hold 25% to 30% of the sample, which has 250,000 or so distinct CDR3 sequences, around 17% seen once. The sequenced sample consisted of blood. Receptor source: a woman younger than 30 with Graves' ophthalmopathy. CDR3s include the opening cysteine and the closing phenylalanine or tryptophan. A D gene is named only where the DNA matches it firmly. Clone size is not always given. Where it is, it says once, few, many or a class for expanded clones.

d_call j_call clone_size v_call cdr3_nt cdr3_aa
NA TRBJ2-7 many TRBV13 TGTGCCAGCAGCTCCCGGGACACGTCCTACGAGCAGTACTTC CASSSRDTSYEQYF
TRBD1 TRBJ1-2 many TRBV28 TGTGCCAGCAGCCCAGGGTGGAACAGGGGTTATGGCTACACCTTC CASSPGWNRGYGYTF
NA TRBJ2-7 many TRBV7-2 TGTGCCAGCAACATATTTGGGGCAAGTGAGCAGTACTTC CASNIFGASEQYF
NA TRBJ1-2 many TRBV12-3/TRBV12-4 TGTGCCAGCAGAGACGCAGGGGCCCCCTCAGGCTACACCTTC CASRDAGAPSGYTF
NA TRBJ1-2 many TRBV6-1 TGTGCCAGCAGTTATCCGGGGGCTTTAGGCTACACCTTC CASSYPGALGYTF
NA TRBJ2-2 NA TRBV19 TGTGCCAGTAGTCCCCTAGGCAAGTGGGACACCGGGGAGCTGTTTTTT CASSPLGKWDTGELFF
NA TRBJ2-3 few TRBV24-1 TGTGCCACCAGTGACCCCACATCCCCTAGCACAGATACGCAGTATTTT CATSDPTSPSTDTQYF
NA TRBJ1-6 many TRBV12-3/TRBV12-4 TGTGCCAGCAGTTTATGGGCGAACTCACCCCTCCACTTT CASSLWANSPLHF
NA TRBJ1-3 many TRBV28 TGTGCCAGCAAACGGGATACAAGCTCTGGAAACACCATATATTTT CASKRDTSSGNTIYF
TRBD1 TRBJ2-7 many TRBV20-1 TGCAGTGCCCCAGGACAGGAAGGTACCTACGAGCAGTACTTC CSAPGQEGTYEQYF
NA TRBJ1-1 many TRBV28 TGTGCCAGCAGTTTGGGTAGGGGGATAGGAGGGAACACTGAAGCTTTCTTT CASSLGRGIGGNTEAFF
NA TRBJ1-5 many TRBV20-1 TGCAGTGCCTTGGACGGAGGCAATCAGCCCCAGCATTTT CSALDGGNQPQHF
TRBD2 TRBJ2-7 NA TRBV4-2 TGTGCCAGCAGCCAGGATAGCGGGAGGGCCTCCTACGAGCAGTACTTC CASSQDSGRASYEQYF
NA TRBJ2-1 many TRBV29-1 TGCAGCGTTGACTTAGCCCCCCGCAGTGAGCAGTTCTTC CSVDLAPRSEQFF
NA TRBJ2-3 NA TRBV29-1 TGCAGCGCAGCATGGACGGTGGCAGATACGCAGTATTTT CSAAWTVADTQYF
NA TRBJ1-1 many TRBV10-3 TGTGCCATCAGGGGTGAGTCGAACACTGAAGCTTTCTTT CAIRGESNTEAFF
NA TRBJ1-1 many TRBV2 TGTGCCAGCTTCAACAACCTGAACACTGAAGCTTTCTTT CASFNNLNTEAFF
TRBD2 TRBJ2-4 few TRBV29-1 TGCAGCGTCTCCTACCCCGGGACTAGCGGGAGGAACATTCAGTACTTC CSVSYPGTSGRNIQYF
TRBD1 TRBJ1-1 NA TRBV28 TGTGCCAGCGGTTTGGGGGGGCAGGGGGCCCTGAACACTGAAGCTTTCTTT CASGLGGQGALNTEAFF
TRBD2 TRBJ2-3 NA TRBV20-1 TGCAGTGCTAGAGAGACTAGCGGGAGGCCGGGAGATACGCAGTATTTT CSARETSGRPGDTQYF
NA TRBJ2-2 once TRBV9 TGTGCCAGCAGGCCTCAGGGGAACACCGGGGAGCTGTTTTTT CASRPQGNTGELFF
TRBD2 TRBJ2-6 many TRBV19 TGTGCCAGTAGTATGAACGGGGGGTCCAACGTCCTGACTTTC CASSMNGGSNVLTF
NA TRBJ1-1 many TRBV6-1 TGTGCCAGCAGGCCTGACTTCCGACGGAACACTGAAGCTTTCTTT CASRPDFRRNTEAFF
NA TRBJ2-7 many TRBV11-2 TGTGCCAGCAGCTTAGAATACGGGAGCTCCTACGAGCAGTACTTC CASSLEYGSSYEQYF
NA TRBJ2-5 many TRBV20-1 TGCAGTGCTAGAGATCTCCCGTACCAAGAGACCCAGTACTTC CSARDLPYQETQYF
TRBD2 TRBJ2-5 many TRBV6-1 TGTGCCAGCAGTCTCCGGGGAACTAGCGGGGAAGAGACCCAGTACTTC CASSLRGTSGEETQYF
TRBD2 TRBJ2-7 many TRBV11-2 TGTGCCAGCAGCCCTAGCGGCCTCGCCTACGAGCAGTACTTC CASSPSGLAYEQYF
NA TRBJ2-6 few TRBV5-1 TGCGCCAGCAGCTTGAGGGGGTTTGAGGTCCGGGGCTCTGGGGCCAACGTCCTGACTTTC CASSLRGFEVRGSGANVLTF
TRBD1 TRBJ2-5 NA TRBV9 TGTGCCAGCAGCCAAAAGACAGGGAAGGGGGTACAAGAGACCCAGTACTTC CASSQKTGKGVQETQYF
NA TRBJ2-3 many TRBV20-1 TGCATGGTGACAGGCAACACAGATACGCAGTATTTT CMVTGNTDTQYF
TRBD1 TRBJ2-7 many TRBV3-1 TGTGCCAGCAGCCATGATGGGACAGGGCCCCCCTACGAGCAGTACTTC CASSHDGTGPPYEQYF
NA TRBJ2-5 many TRBV6-2/TRBV6-3 TGTGCCAGCAGTCGCGAACAGGCTCAAGAGACCCAGTACTTC CASSREQAQETQYF
NA TRBJ2-7 many TRBV12-3/TRBV12-4 TGTGCCAGCAGTTTGCAGGGGATCGGGTACGAGCAGTACTTC CASSLQGIGYEQYF
NA TRBJ2-3 many TRBV3-1 TGTGCCAGCAGCCAAGATCGAAATACGCAGTATTTT CASSQDRNTQYF
TRBD2 TRBJ2-3 NA TRBV7-9 TGTGCCAGCAGCTTAGCGCGGGCTAGCGGGGGGATGGGCACAGATACGCAGTATTTT CASSLARASGGMGTDTQYF
TRBD2 TRBJ2-7 NA TRBV20-1 TGCAGTGCTAGAGATATGACTAGCGGGAACTACGAGCAGTACTTC CSARDMTSGNYEQYF
NA TRBJ1-6 many TRBV20-1 TGCAGTGCCCGTGGTTATGCGGGCTCGAGTGCTTCACCCCTCCACTTT CSARGYAGSSASPLHF
TRBD1 TRBJ2-6 NA TRBV5-1 TGCGCCAGCGGGACCGGAGGACAGGGCCTGTCTGGGGCCAACGTCCTGACTTTC CASGTGGQGLSGANVLTF